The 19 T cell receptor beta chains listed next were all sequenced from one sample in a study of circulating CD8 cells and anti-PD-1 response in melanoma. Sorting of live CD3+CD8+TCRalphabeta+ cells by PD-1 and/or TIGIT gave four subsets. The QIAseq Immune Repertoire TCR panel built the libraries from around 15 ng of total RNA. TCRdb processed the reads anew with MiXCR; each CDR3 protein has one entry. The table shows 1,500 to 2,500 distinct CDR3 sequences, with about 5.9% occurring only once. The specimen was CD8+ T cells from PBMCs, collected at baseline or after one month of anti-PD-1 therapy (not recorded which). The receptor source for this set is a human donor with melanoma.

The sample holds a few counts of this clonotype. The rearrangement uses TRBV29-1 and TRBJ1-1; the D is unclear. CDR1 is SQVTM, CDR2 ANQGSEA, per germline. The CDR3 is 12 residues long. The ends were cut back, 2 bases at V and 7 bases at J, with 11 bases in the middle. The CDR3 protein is CSVETKGVEAFF. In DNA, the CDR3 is TGCAGCGTTGAAACCAAGGGCGTTGAAGCTTTCTTT.

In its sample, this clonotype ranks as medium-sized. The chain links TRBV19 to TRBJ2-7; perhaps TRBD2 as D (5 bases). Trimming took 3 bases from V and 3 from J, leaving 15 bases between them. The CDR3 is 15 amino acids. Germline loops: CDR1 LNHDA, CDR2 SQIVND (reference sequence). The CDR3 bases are TGTGCCAGTAGTATGGCTAGCCTGTCAGACTACGAGCAGTACTTC. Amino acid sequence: CASSMASLSDYEQYF.

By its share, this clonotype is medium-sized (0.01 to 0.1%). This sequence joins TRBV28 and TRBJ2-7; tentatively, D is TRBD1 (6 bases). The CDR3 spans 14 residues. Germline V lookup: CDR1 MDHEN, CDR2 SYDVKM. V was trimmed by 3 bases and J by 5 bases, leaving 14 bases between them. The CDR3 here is CASSLLQGVHEQYF. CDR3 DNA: TGTGCCAGCAGTTTGTTACAGGGAGTCCACGAGCAGTACTTC.

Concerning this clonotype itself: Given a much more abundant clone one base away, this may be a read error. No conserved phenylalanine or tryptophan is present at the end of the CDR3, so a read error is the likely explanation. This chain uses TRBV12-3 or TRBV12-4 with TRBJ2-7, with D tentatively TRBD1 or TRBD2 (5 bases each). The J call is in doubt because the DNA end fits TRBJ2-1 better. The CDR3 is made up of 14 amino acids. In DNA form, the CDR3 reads TGTGCCAGCAGTCCTTGGGACCGTTACAATGAGCAGTTCCTC. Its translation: CASSPWDRYNEQFL.

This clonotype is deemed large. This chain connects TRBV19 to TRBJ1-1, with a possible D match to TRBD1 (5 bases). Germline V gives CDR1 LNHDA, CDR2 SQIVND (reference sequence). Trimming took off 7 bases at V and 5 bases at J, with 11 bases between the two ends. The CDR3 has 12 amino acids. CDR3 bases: TGTGCCAGTATTCAGGGTGTGACTGAAGCTTTCTTT. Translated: CASIQGVTEAFF.

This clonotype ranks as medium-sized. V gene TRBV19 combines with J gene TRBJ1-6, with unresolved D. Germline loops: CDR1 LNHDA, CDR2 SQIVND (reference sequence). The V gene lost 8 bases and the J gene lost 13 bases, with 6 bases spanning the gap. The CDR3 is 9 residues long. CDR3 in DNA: TGTGCCAGTGGATTCCCCCTCCACTTT. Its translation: CASGFPLHF.

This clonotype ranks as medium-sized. This CDR3 reads CASSLDEDTSKNIQYF. CDR3 DNA sequence: TGTGCCAGCAGTTTAGATGAGGACACCTCCAAAAACATTCAGTACTTC. The chain uses TRBV28 and TRBJ2-4; D perhaps matches TRBD1 (5 bases). CDR3 length: 16 residues. Trimming took off 2 bases at V and 2 bases at J, with 13 bases between the two ends. Germline CDR1 is MDHEN and CDR2 is SYDVKM.

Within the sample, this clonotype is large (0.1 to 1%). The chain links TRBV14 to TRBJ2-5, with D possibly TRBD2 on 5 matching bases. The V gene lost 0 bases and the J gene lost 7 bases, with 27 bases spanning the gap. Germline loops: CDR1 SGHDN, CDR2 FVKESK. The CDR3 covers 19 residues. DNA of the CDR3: TGTGCCAGCAGCCAAGATAGGGTCGACGATGAGGGCGGCCCCCGGACCCAGTACTTC. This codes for CASSQDRVDDEGGPRTQYF.

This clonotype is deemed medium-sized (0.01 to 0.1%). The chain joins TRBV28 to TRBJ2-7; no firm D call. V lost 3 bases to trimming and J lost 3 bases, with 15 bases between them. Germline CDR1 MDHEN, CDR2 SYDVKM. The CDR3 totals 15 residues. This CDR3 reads CASSLTGRPHYEQYF. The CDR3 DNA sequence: TGTGCCAGCAGTTTGACTGGTCGGCCACACTACGAGCAGTACTTC.

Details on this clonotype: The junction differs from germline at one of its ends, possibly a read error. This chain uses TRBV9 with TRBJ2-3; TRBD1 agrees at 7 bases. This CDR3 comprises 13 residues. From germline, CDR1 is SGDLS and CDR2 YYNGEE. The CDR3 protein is CASSEIRQGTQYF. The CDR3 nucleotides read TGCGCCAGCAGCGAGATAAGACAGGGCACGCAGTATTTT.

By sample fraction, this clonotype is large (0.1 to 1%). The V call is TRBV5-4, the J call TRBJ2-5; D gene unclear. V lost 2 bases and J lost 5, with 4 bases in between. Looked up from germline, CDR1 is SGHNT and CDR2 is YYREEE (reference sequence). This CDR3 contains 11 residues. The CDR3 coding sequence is TGTGCCAGCAGCTTATCCGAGACCCAGTACTTC. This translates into CASSLSETQYF.

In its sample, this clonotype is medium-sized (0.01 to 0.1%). In DNA form, the CDR3 reads TGCGCCAGCAGCCAAACAGGGACCGGGGAGCTGTTTTTT. Translated: CASSQTGTGELFF. The chain couples TRBV4-1 to TRBJ2-2; TRBD1 might be the D (6 bases). CDR3 size: 13 residues. The V end was cut by 2 bases, the J end by 5 bases, with 6 bases between. The germline gives CDR1 MGHRA, CDR2 YSYEKL.

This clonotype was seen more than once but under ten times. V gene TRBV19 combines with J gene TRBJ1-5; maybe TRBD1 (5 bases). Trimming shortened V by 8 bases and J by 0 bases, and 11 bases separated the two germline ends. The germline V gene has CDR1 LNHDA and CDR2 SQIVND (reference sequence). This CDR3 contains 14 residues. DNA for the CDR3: TGTGCCAGTCGGGACGGATATAGCAATCAGCCCCAGCATTTT. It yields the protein CASRDGYSNQPQHF.

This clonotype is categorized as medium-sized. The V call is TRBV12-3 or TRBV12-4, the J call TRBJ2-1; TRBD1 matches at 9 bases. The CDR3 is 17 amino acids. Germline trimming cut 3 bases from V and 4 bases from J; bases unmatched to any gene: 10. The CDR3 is CASSFAPTGGGYNEQFF. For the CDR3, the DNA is TGTGCCAGCAGTTTTGCGCCGACAGGGGGAGGGTACAATGAGCAGTTCTTC.

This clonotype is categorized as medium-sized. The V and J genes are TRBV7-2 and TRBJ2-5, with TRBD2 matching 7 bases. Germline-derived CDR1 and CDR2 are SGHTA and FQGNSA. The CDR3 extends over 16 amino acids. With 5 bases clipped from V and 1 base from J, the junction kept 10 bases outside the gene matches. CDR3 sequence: CASSPVFSGFQETQYF. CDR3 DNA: TGTGCCAGCAGCCCTGTTTTTAGCGGGTTCCAAGAGACCCAGTACTTC. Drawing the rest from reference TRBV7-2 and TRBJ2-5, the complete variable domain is GAGVSQSPSNKVTEKGKDVELRCDPISGHTALYWYRQSLGQGLEFLIYFQGNSAPDKSGLPSDRFSAERTGGSVSTLTIQRTQQEDSAVYLCASSPVFSGFQETQYFGPGTRLLVL.

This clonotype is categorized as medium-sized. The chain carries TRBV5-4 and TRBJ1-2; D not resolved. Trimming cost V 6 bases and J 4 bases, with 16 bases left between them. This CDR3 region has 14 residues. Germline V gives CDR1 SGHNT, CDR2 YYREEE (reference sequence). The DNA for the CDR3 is TGTGCCAGCAACCCCCCAGATTCGCGCTATGGCTACACCTTC. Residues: CASNPPDSRYGYTF.

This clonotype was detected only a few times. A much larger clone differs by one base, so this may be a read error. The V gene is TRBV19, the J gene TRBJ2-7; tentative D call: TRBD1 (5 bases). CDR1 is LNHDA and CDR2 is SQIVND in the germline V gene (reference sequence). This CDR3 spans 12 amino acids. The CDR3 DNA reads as TGTGCCAATAGTAACCCTCCAGGGGAGCAGTACTTC. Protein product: CANSNPPGEQYF.

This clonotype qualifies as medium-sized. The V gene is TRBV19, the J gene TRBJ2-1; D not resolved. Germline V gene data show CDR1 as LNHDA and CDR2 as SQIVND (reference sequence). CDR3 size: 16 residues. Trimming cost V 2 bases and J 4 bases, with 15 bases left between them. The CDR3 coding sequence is TGTGCCAGTAGTATACAACGAGGCCCCAATTACAATGAGCAGTTCTTC. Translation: CASSIQRGPNYNEQFF. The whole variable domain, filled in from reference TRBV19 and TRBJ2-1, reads DGGITQSPKYLFRKEGQNVTLSCEQNLNHDAMYWYRQDPGQGLRLIYYSQIVNDFQKGDIAEGYSVSREKKESFPLTVTSAQKNPTAFYLCASSIQRGPNYNEQFFGPGTRLTVL.

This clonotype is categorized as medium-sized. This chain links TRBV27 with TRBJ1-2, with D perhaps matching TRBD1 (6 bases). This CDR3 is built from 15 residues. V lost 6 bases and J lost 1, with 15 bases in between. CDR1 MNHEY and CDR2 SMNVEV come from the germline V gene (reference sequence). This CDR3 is CASRHNREINYGYTF. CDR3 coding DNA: TGTGCCAGCAGACACAACAGGGAAATTAACTATGGCTACACCTTC.